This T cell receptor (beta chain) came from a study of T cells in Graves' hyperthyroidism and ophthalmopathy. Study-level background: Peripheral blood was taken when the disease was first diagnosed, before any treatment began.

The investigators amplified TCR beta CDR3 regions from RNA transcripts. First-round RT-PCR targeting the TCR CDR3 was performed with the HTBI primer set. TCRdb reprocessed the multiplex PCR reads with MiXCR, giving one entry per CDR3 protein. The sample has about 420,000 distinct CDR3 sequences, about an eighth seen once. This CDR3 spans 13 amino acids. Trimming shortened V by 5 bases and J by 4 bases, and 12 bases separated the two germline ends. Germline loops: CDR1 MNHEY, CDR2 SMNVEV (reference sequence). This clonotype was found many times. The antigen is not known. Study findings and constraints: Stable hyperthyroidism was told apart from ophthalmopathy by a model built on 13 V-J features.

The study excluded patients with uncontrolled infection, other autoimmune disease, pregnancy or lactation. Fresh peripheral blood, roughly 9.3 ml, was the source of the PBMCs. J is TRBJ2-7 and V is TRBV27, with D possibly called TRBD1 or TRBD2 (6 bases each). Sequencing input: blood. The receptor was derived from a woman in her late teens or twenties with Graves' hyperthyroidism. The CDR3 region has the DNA TGTGCCAGCAGTCCAAGGGGGACTTACGAGCAGTACTTC. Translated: CASSPRGTYEQYF.